The 18 T cell receptor beta chains in this list originate from one sample, sequenced in a study of T-cell memory formation after mild COVID-19. TCRdb reprocessed the 5' RACE reads via MiXCR and lists one record per CDR3 protein. The sample has more than 45,000 distinct CDR3 sequences, roughly 9% seen once. The sequenced material came from PBMCs or a T cell subset sorted from them (not recorded which). These receptor sequences come from an adult woman who had mild COVID-19 (a few samples of this study predate the infection). Cell type and time point are not known.

This clonotype showed up just a few times. CDR3 sequence reads: CASSSWVGGPEAFF. The CDR3 DNA reads as TGTGCCAGCAGTTCCTGGGTCGGGGGGCCTGAAGCTTTCTTT. The chain uses TRBV12-3 or TRBV12-4 and TRBJ1-1; a weak D match, TRBD1 (6 bases). The CDR3 length is 14 residues. The ends were cut back, 4 bases at V and 6 bases at J, with 15 bases in the middle.

Only one count was recorded for this clonotype. This chain connects TRBV5-5 to TRBJ2-5; D ambiguous. Germline V gene data show CDR1 as SGHKS and CDR2 as YYEKEE (reference sequence). The CDR3 totals 11 residues. V was pared by 4 bases and J by 5 bases, with 6 bases between. The CDR3 protein is CASSPAETQYF. The CDR3 DNA follows: TGTGCCAGCAGCCCGGCGGAGACCCAGTACTTC.

V and J are TRBV4-3 and TRBJ1-2, with 7 bases identical to TRBD1. Germline assignment: CDR1 LGHNA and CDR2 YSLEER. The V gene end was trimmed by 0 bases and the J gene end by 2 bases; junction bases not matched to a gene: 3. This CDR3 has 15 residues. DNA for the CDR3: TGCGCCAGCAGCCAAGATCGGGGACAGAACTATGGCTACACCTTC. It is translated as CASSQDRGQNYGYTF.

This clonotype occurred a few times. V and J are TRBV7-9 and TRBJ1-2; D gene uncertain. Germline V gene lookup returns CDR1 SEHNR and CDR2 FQNEAQ (reference sequence). CDR3 length equals 13 residues. V dropped 5 bases and J dropped 8 bases, with 15 bases sitting between them. Here the CDR3 reads CASSVLPALGYTF. The DNA for the CDR3 is TGTGCCAGCAGCGTCTTGCCCGCCTTGGGCTACACCTTC.

This clonotype was detected many times. This sequence joins TRBV12-3 or TRBV12-4 and TRBJ2-2, with D unresolved. There are 15 residues in the CDR3. With 5 bases removed from V and 5 bases from J, the gap between germline ends came to 15 bases. CDR3 bases: TGTGCCAGCAGTCCCCGTCGACTTGGGACCGGGGAGCTGTTTTTT. It encodes CASSPRRLGTGELFF.

In its sample, this clonotype was seen many times. V and J are TRBV5-1 and TRBJ2-1, with D possibly being TRBD1 (7 bases). Trimming cost V 0 bases and J 7 bases, with 11 bases left between them. Germline loops: CDR1 SGHRS, CDR2 YFSETQ. The CDR3 has 14 residues. The CDR3 bases are TGCGCCAGCAGCTTGGCCCCAGGGGGGAATGAGCAGTTCTTC. It specifies CASSLAPGGNEQFF. The full variable domain, in which reference TRBV5-1 and TRBJ2-1 provide the parts outside the CDR3, is KAGVTQTPRYLIKTRGQQVTLSCSPISGHRSVSWYQQTPGQGLQFLFEYFSETQRNKGNFPGRFSGRQFSNSRSEMNVSTLELGDSALYLCASSLAPGGNEQFFGPGTRLTVL.

Details on this clonotype: An end of the junction differs from the germline gene, which may be a read error. The chain combines TRBV7-3 with TRBJ1-2; 8 bases line up with TRBD1. The CDR3 runs 15 residues. Germline loops: CDR1 SGHTA, CDR2 FQGTGA. CDR3 coding DNA: TGTGCCAGCAGCTCGGGACAGGTTGCGAGCTATAGCTACACCTTC. Its translation: CASSSGQVASYSYTF.

This sequence joins TRBV6-2 or TRBV6-3 and TRBJ1-5; D is ambiguous. CDR1 MNHEY and CDR2 SVGEGT come from the germline V gene. Trimming removed 3 bases at V and 1 base at J, with 13 bases between. CDR3 length: 16 amino acids. In DNA form, the CDR3 reads TGTGCCAGCAGTTATTCGGTACTACGCAGCAATCAGCCCCAGCATTTT. Translating it yields CASSYSVLRSNQPQHF.

This clonotype was picked up a small number of times. The J gene is TRBJ2-3, the V gene TRBV7-7; no clear D. This CDR3 spans 13 amino acids. Deletions cut 2 bases from V and 1 base from J, with 4 bases between. From germline, CDR1 is SSHAT and CDR2 FNYEAQ (reference sequence). The CDR3 is CASSLPRTDTQYF. In DNA form, the CDR3 reads TGTGCCAGCAGCTTACCACGCACAGATACGCAGTATTTT.

This clonotype has a count of ten or more. V is TRBV4-2 and J is TRBJ2-7; 7 bases agree with TRBD1. Germline V gives CDR1 LGHNA, CDR2 YNFKEQ. CDR3 length: 11 residues. With 5 bases clipped from V and 6 bases from J, the junction kept 1 base outside the gene matches. The CDR3 region is CASSSGGEQYF. The CDR3 DNA reads TGTGCCAGCAGCTCAGGGGGCGAGCAGTACTTC.

This clonotype was counted a few times. The J gene is TRBJ2-5, the V gene TRBV9, with D possibly matching TRBD2 (6 bases). The CDR3 loop spans 15 amino acids. V lost 2 bases and J lost 5, with 16 bases in between. Germline V gene lookup returns CDR1 SGDLS and CDR2 YYNGEE. The CDR3 sequence is CASSVTRTPGETQYF. The CDR3, as DNA: TGTGCCAGCAGCGTGACTAGGACGCCGGGGGAGACCCAGTACTTC.

In its sample, this clonotype was seen a few times. J is TRBJ2-1 and V is TRBV27; 8 nucleotides agree with TRBD1. The germline CDR1 and CDR2 sequences are MNHEY and SMNVEV (reference sequence). The CDR3 consists of 15 residues. The V and J ends lost 4 bases and 6 bases, in that order; junction bases with no gene match: 8. CDR3 coding DNA: TGTGCCAGCAGTTCGGGACAGGTAGGGAGCAATGAGCAGTTCTTC. Translation: CASSSGQVGSNEQFF.

This clonotype was recorded at least ten times. V gene TRBV7-9 combines with J gene TRBJ2-1; D may be TRBD2 (7 bases). Germline CDR1 SEHNR, CDR2 FQNEAQ (reference sequence). V was cut by 5 bases and J by 6 bases, with 11 bases left in between. This CDR3 region has 13 residues. CDR3: CASSPAGANEQFF. CDR3 in DNA: TGTGCCAGCAGCCCGGCGGGGGCCAATGAGCAGTTCTTC.

This clonotype was detected many times. V is TRBV7-9 and J is TRBJ2-7; D ambiguous. Germline loops: CDR1 SEHNR, CDR2 FQNEAQ (reference sequence). CDR3 size: 13 residues. Trimming left V 3 bases short and J 3 bases short, with 9 bases between. The CDR3 loop reads CASSFGLGYEQYF. CDR3 DNA: TGTGCCAGCAGCTTCGGTTTGGGCTACGAGCAGTACTTC.

This clonotype is labeled as medium-sized. V and J are TRBV20-1 and TRBJ2-2; 11 nucleotides match TRBD2. The CDR3 sequence is 14 residues long. The germline CDR1 and CDR2 sequences are DFQATT and SNEGSKA (reference sequence). J lost 7 bases, V lost 0 bases, and 1 base had no gene match. The DNA for the CDR3 is TGCAGTGCTAGAGATCTAGCGGGAGGCGGGGAGCTGTTTTTT. Protein product: CSARDLAGGGELFF.

This chain joins TRBV29-1 and TRBJ2-3, with TRBD1 matching over 7 bases. The CDR3 length is 14 residues. The V segment lost 5 bases and the J segment 1 base; nucleotides outside the gene matches: 6. From germline, CDR1 is SQVTM and CDR2 ANQGSEA. Written as DNA, the CDR3 is TGCAGCGTTTCACAGGGGCTTCGCACAGATACGCAGTATTTT. It is translated as CSVSQGLRTDTQYF.

The V gene is TRBV5-1, the J gene TRBJ1-5; D is undetermined. V dropped 4 bases and J dropped 1 base, with 15 bases sitting between them. This CDR3 comprises 16 residues. Per the germline V gene, CDR1 is SGHRS and CDR2 is YFSETQ. CDR3 DNA sequence: TGCGCCAGCAGCCCAGGACCCAGAGAAAGCAATCAGCCCCAGCATTTT. Translated: CASSPGPRESNQPQHF. Full variable domain (outside the CDR3, taken from reference TRBV5-1 and TRBJ1-5): KAGVTQTPRYLIKTRGQQVTLSCSPISGHRSVSWYQQTPGQGLQFLFEYFSETQRNKGNFPGRFSGRQFSNSRSEMNVSTLELGDSALYLCASSPGPRESNQPQHFGDGTRLSIL.

This rearrangement joins TRBV9 to TRBJ2-2, with D tentatively TRBD2 (5 bases). The CDR3 contains 15 residues. Germline lookup yields CDR1 SGDLS and CDR2 YYNGEE. V was trimmed by 4 bases and J by 5 bases, leaving 15 bases between them. CDR3 nucleotide sequence: TGTGCCAGCAGCCTGAGTGAGGGTTTGACCGGGGAGCTGTTTTTT. It yields the protein CASSLSEGLTGELFF.